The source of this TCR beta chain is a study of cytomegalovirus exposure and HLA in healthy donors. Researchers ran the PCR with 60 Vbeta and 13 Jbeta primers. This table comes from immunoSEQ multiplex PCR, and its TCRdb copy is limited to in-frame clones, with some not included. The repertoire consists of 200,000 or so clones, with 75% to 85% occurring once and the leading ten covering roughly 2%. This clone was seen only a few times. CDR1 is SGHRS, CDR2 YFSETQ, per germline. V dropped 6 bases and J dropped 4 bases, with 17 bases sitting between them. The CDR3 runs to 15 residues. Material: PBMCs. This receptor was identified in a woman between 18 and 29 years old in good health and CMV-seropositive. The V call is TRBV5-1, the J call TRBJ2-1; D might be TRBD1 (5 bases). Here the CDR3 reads CASILGPGGYNEQFF. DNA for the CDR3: TGCGCCAGCATTCTGGGGCCGGGTGGTTACAATGAGCAGTTCTTC.